This T cell receptor (beta chain) was identified in a study of T cell repertoires in cytomegalovirus infection. On the study more broadly: Public TCR beta signatures provided an indication of both CMV infection and a matching HLA type.

A single count supports this clonotype. As yet, its antigen is unknown. Via MiXCR, TCRdb re-called the reads, giving one row per CDR3 protein. This sample carries some 680,000 distinct CDR3 sequences, less than 40% of them seen once, and the ten largest clones take 2.5% to 3%. Study-wide results and caveats: Carriers of CMV and the relevant HLA type were discriminated by public TCR beta frequency. CMV-specific TCR beta clonotypes restricted by HLA-C were the ones dominating the ex vivo response.

Germline lookup yields CDR1 SEHNR and CDR2 FQNEAQ (reference sequence). V was trimmed by 5 bases and J by 4 bases, leaving 20 bases between them. This CDR3 is built from 16 residues. The rearrangement joins TRBV7-9 to TRBJ1-2, with D unclear. Sequenced material: PBMCs. The clonotype comes from a human donor in good health (CMV status not recorded). Some clones in this sample may be carry-over from other donors' samples. CDR3 amino acids: CASSLSPPTVLYGYTF. In DNA, the CDR3 is TGTGCCAGCAGCCTCTCACCACCGACGGTGCTCTATGGCTACACCTTC. The full variable domain, in which reference TRBV7-9 and TRBJ1-2 provide the parts outside the CDR3, is DTGVSQNPRHKITKRGQNVTFRCDPISEHNRLYWYRQTLGQGPEFLTYFQNEAQLEKSRLLSDRFSAERPKGSFSTLEIQRTEQGDSAMYLCASSLSPPTVLYGYTFGSGTRLTVV.